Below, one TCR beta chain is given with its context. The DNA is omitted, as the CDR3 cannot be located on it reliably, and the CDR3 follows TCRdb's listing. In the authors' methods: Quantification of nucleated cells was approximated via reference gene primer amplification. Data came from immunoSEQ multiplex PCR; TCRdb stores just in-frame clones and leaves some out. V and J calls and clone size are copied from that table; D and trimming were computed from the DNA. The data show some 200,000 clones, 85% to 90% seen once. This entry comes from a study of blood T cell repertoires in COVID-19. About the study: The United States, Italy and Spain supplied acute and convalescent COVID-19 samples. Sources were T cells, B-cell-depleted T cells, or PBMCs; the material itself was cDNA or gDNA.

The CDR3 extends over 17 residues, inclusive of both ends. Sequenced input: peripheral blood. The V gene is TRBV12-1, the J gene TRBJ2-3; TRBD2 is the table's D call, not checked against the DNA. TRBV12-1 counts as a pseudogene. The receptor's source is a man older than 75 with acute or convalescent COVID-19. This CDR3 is CASSARVGGGITDTQYF.